This T cell receptor (beta chain) was identified during a study of blood T cell repertoires in COVID-19. This clone was recorded only once. Germline V gives CDR1 SGHTA, CDR2 FQGNSA. The CDR3 runs 15 residues. V shed 5 bases and J 5 bases; nucleotides not matched to a gene: 7. Sequenced by immunoSEQ multiplex PCR; TCRdb stores in-frame clones only, minus some. This sample has approximately 140,000 clones; about 91% occur once, and the top ten carry 28%. The source of this sequence is a human donor in a cohort sampled during active COVID-19. The sequencing sample was made of peripheral blood. This chain links TRBV7-2 with TRBJ2-3, with 10 positions matching TRBD1. The CDR3 DNA reads TGTGCCAGCAGCCCCCCCCGGACAGGGGGAGATACGCAGTATTTT. Translating gives CASSPPRTGGDTQYF.